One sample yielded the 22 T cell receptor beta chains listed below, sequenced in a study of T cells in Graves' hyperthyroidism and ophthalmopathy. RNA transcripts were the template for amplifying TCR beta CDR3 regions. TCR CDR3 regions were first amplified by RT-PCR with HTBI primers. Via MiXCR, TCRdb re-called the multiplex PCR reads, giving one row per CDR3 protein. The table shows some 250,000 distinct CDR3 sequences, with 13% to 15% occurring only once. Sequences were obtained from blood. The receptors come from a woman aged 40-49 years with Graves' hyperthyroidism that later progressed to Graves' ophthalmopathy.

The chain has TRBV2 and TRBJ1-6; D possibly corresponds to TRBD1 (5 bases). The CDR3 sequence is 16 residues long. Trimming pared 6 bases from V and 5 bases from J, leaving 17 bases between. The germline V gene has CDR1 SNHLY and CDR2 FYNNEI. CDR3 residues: CASSLAGAGDNSPLHF. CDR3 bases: TGTGCCAGCAGCTTAGCCGGGGCAGGAGATAATTCACCCCTCCACTTT.

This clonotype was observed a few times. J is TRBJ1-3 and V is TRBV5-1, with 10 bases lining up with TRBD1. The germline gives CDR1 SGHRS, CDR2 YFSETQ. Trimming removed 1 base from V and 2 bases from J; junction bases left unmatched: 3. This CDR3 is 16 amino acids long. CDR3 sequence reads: CASSLIGTGAGNTIYF. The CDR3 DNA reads TGCGCCAGCAGCTTGATCGGGACAGGGGCTGGAAACACCATATATTTT.

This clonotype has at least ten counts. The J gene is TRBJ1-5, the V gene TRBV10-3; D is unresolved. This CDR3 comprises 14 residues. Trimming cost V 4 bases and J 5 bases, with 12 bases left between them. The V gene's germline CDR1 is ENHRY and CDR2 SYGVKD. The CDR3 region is CAISGQNADQPQHF. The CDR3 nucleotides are TGTGCCATCAGTGGGCAAAATGCGGATCAGCCCCAGCATTTT.

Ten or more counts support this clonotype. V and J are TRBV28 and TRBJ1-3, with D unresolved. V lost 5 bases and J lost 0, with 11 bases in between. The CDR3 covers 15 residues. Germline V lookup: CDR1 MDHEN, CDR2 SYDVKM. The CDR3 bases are TGTGCCAGCAGTCTCGAGTTAGTCTCTGGAAACACCATATATTTT. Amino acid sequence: CASSLELVSGNTIYF.

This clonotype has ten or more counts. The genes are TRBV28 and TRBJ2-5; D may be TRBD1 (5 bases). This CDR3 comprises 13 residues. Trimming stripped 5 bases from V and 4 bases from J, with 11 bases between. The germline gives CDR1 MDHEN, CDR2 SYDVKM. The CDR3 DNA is TGTGCCAGCAGTAACTCTCAGGGAGAGACCCAGTACTTC. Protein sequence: CASSNSQGETQYF.

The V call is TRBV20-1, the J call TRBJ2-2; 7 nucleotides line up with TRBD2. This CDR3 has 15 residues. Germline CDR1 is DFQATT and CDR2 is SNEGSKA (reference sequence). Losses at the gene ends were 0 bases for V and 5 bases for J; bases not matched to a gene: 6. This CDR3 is CSARDGEGRTGELFF. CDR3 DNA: TGCAGTGCTAGAGATGGGGAGGGAAGGACCGGGGAGCTGTTTTTT.

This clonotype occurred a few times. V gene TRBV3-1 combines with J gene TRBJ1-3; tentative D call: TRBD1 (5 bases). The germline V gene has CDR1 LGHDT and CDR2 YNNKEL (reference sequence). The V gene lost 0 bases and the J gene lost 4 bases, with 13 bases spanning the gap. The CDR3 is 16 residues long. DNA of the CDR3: TGTGCCAGCAGCCAAGATCCAGGGCCGGGGGGAAACACCATATATTTT. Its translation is CASSQDPGPGGNTIYF.

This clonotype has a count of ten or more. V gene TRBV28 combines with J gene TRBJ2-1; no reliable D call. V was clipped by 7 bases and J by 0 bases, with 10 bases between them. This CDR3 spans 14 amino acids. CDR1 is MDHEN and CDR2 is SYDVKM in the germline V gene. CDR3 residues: CASIGKSSYNEQFF. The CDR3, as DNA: TGTGCCAGCATTGGGAAAAGCTCCTACAATGAGCAGTTCTTC.

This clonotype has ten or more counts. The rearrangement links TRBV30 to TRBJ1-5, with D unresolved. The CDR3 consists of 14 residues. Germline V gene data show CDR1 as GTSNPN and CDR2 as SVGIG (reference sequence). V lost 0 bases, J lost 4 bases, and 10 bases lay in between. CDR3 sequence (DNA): TGTGCCTGGAGTGTAAGTGCGTCTAATCAGCCCCAGCATTTT. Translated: CAWSVSASNQPQHF.

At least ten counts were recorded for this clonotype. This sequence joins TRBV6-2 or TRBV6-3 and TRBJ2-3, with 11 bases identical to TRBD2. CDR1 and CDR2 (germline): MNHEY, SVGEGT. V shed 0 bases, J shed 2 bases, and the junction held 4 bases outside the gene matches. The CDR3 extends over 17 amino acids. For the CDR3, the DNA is TGTGCCAGCAGTTACTCTGGGACTAGCGGACCCACAGATACGCAGTATTTT. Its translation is CASSYSGTSGPTDTQYF.

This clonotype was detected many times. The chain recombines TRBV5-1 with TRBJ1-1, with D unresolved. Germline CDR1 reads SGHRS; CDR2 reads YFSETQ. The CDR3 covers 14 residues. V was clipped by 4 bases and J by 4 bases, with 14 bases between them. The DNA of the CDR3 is TGCGCCAGCAGCCAGGCCATGAAGGGCACTGAAGCTTTCTTT. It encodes CASSQAMKGTEAFF. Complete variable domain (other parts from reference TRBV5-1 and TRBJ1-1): KAGVTQTPRYLIKTRGQQVTLSCSPISGHRSVSWYQQTPGQGLQFLFEYFSETQRNKGNFPGRFSGRQFSNSRSEMNVSTLELGDSALYLCASSQAMKGTEAFFGQGTRLTVV.

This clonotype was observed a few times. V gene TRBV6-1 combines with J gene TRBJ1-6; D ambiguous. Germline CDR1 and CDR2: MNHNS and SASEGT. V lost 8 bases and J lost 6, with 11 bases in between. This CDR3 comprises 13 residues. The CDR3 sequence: CASGAGTNSPLHF. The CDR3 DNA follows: TGTGCCAGCGGTGCCGGCACTAATTCACCCCTCCACTTT.

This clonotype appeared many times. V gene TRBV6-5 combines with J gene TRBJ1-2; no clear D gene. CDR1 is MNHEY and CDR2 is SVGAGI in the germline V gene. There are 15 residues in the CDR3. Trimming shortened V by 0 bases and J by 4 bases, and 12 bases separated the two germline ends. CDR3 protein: CASSYSSRFSYGYTF. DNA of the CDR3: TGTGCCAGCAGTTACTCGTCCCGGTTCTCCTATGGCTACACCTTC.

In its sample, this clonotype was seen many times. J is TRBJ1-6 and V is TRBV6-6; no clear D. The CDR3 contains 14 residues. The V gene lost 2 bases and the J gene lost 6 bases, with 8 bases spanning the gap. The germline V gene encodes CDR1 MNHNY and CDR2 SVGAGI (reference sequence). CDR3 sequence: CASSYVWSNSPLHF. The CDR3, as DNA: TGTGCCAGCAGTTACGTATGGAGTAATTCACCCCTCCACTTT.

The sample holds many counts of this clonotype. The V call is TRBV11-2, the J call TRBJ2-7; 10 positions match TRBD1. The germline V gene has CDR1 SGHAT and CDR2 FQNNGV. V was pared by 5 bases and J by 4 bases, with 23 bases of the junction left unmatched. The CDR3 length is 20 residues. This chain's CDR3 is CASSAITPLVRDRGDYEQYF. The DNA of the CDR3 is TGTGCCAGCAGCGCTATTACACCCCTGGTCCGGGACAGGGGCGATTACGAGCAGTACTTC.

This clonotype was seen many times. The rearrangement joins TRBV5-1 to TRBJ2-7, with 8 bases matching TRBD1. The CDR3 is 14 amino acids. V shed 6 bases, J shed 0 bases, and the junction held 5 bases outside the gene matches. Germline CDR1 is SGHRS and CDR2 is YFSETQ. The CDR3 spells CASKGQESSYEQYF. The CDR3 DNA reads TGCGCCAGCAAGGGACAGGAAAGCTCCTACGAGCAGTACTTC.

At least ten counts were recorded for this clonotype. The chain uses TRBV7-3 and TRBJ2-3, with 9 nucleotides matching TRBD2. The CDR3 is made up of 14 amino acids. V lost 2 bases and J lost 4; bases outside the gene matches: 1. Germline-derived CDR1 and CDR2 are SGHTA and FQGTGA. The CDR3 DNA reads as TGTGCCAGCAGCTTAGCGGGAGGGGCAGATACGCAGTATTTT. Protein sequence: CASSLAGGADTQYF.

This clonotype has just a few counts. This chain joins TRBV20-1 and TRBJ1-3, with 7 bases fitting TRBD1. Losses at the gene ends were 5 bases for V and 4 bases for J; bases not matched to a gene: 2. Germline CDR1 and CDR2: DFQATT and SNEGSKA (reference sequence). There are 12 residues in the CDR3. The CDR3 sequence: CSAPDRGNTIYF. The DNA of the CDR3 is TGCAGTGCTCCGGACAGGGGAAACACCATATATTTT.

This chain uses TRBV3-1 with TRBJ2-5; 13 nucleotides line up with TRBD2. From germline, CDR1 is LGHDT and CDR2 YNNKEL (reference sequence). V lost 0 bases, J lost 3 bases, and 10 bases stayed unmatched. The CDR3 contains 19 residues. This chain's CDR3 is CASSQDRTSGSYWEETQYF. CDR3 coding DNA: TGTGCCAGCAGCCAAGATAGGACTAGCGGGAGTTATTGGGAAGAGACCCAGTACTTC.

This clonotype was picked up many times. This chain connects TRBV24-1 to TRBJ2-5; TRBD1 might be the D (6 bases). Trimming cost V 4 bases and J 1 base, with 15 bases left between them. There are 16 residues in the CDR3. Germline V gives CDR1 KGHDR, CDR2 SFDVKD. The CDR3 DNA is TGTGCCACCAGTGACAACTTACGGACAGTCCAAGAGACCCAGTACTTC. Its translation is CATSDNLRTVQETQYF.

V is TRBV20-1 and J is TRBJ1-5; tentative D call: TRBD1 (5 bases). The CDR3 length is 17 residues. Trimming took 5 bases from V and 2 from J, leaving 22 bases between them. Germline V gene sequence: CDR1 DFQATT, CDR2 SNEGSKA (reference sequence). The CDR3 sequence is CSASPPWGSGGNQPQHF. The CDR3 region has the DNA TGCAGTGCTTCTCCACCGTGGGGGTCTGGTGGCAATCAGCCCCAGCATTTT.

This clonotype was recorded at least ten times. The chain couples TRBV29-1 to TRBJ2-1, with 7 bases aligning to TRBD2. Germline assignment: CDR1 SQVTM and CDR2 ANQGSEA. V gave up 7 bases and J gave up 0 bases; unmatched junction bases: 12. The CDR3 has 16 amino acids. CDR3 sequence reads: CSAKGAGGSSYNEQFF. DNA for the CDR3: TGCAGCGCCAAAGGGGCCGGGGGGAGCTCCTACAATGAGCAGTTCTTC.